This T cell receptor beta chain is from a study of blood T cell repertoires in COVID-19. TCRdb's copy holds only in-frame clones and misses some; the assay was immunoSEQ multiplex PCR. The sample has over 55,000 clones, 70% to 90% seen once. The sequencing input was peripheral blood. The receptor was derived from an elderly woman with acute or convalescent COVID-19.

The CDR3: CASSLAATEGNTIYF. As DNA, the CDR3 is TGCGCCAGCAGCTTGGCTGCGACAGAAGGAAACACCATATATTTT. This chain joins TRBV5-1 and TRBJ1-3; D perhaps matches TRBD1 (5 bases). The CDR3 runs to 15 residues. Trimming cost V 0 bases and J 4 bases, with 11 bases left between them. Germline V gene lookup returns CDR1 SGHRS and CDR2 YFSETQ. Filled out from reference TRBV5-1 and TRBJ1-3, the complete variable domain reads KAGVTQTPRYLIKTRGQQVTLSCSPISGHRSVSWYQQTPGQGLQFLFEYFSETQRNKGNFPGRFSGRQFSNSRSEMNVSTLELGDSALYLCASSLAATEGNTIYFGEGSWLTVV.